This T cell receptor beta chain was recorded in a study of shared clonotypes between healthy human individuals. Overall study findings and caveats: Of the naive CD4 clonotypes, roughly 5.2% were shared across several donors.

Germline CDR1 reads KGHSH; CDR2 reads LQKENI. The V end was cut by 3 bases, the J end by 1 base, with 4 bases between. The CDR3 extends over 12 amino acids. For this clone: The antigen is undetermined. The sample holds other DNA sequences that translate to the same CDR3.

TCRdb's table, derived via immunoSEQ multiplex PCR, lists solely in-frame clones and lacks some. The sample lists roughly 1.4 million clones, approximately 98.5% seen once, with about 0.35% in the top ten. The chain joins TRBV18 to TRBJ2-7; no definite D call. The clonotype comes from a man in his thirties or forties in good health. Sequenced material: naive CD4+ T cells sorted from blood. Subset reported: CD45RA+ positively selected. CDR3 coding DNA: TGTGCCAGCTCACCGGGTTCCTACGAGCAGTACTTC. Its protein is CASSPGSYEQYF.